This T cell receptor beta chain was sequenced during a study of blood T cell repertoires in COVID-19 (dated by TCRdb to the early 2020s). Background for the entire study: The collaborator samples originated in the United States, Italy and Spain and spanned the acute and convalescent phases of COVID-19. Samples were obtained from the ongoing ImmuneRACE study (first 160 participants) and from over 1,000 subjects provided by 6 global collaborators. Sample metadata almost always included a de-identified subject ID, COVID-19 status, age in years and sex. The prospective study material was composed of cDNA or gDNA derived from T cells, B-cell-depleted T cells, or PBMCs. The dataset comprised deeply sampled blood TCRbeta repertoires from subjects exposed to, actively infected with, or recovered from COVID-19. Where HLA class I and class II types were available, the types were taken from metadata supplied by the sample provider, not from assay-based typing. A freely available public database, intended as a resource for researchers studying the immune response to SARS-CoV-2, is where the repertoires were released.

Overall study outcomes, separate from this receptor: Clinical and demographic metadata were provided uncurated, with the amount varying by source and participant.

CDR1 and CDR2, looked up from the germline V gene (reference sequence), are MNHNY and SVGAGI. The CDR3 measures 15 amino acids from cysteine to phenylalanine. Here the CDR3 DNA is all that survives: 45 bases in frame from base 1. Trimmed from V: 6 bases; trimmed from J: 8 bases; junction bases lacking a gene match: 10. Notes on this clone: Its antigen is unknown. No much larger clonotype is one base removed from it; base qualities were not supplied.

Each collaborating institution followed its own protocols to collect whole blood in K2EDTA tubes. Collaborator samples were shipped for TCRbeta analysis as frozen whole blood, isolated PBMCs, or DNA extracted from either sample type. TCRbeta CDR3 regions were amplified from genomic DNA by means of the immunoSEQ Assay, a bias-controlled multiplex PCR. The study's own analysis went as follows. The number of nucleated cells in each sample was estimated by amplification of reference gene primers within the assay. To quantify the absolute abundance of each unique TCRbeta CDR3 rearrangement, sequence reads were collapsed and filtered. For each sample, productive Simpson clonality was calculated by taking the square root of Simpson's diversity index across productive rearrangements. TCRdb carries this immuneACCESS record with in-frame sequences only. Its versions omit some clonotypes, under half of them owing to an unresolved V gene in the studies checked, with the rest unexplained. V, J and clone size were drawn from that table, and D and trimming were deduced from the DNA. The sample contains roughly 140,000 clones, approximately 90% of them found a single time. The ten largest clones take up roughly 15% of the sample.

In this chain, TRBV6-6 is recombined with TRBJ1-6, and 7 bases in between align with TRBD1. This sequence originates from a middle-aged woman with acute or convalescent COVID-19. The sample was peripheral blood. The bases are TGTGCCAGCAGGCACAGGGGCTTTCAGGATTCACCCCTCCACTTT. This is translated as CASRHRGFQDSPLHF.